This T cell receptor (beta chain) was documented in a study of CD8+ T cells in alopecia areata. Study-level results: Normal scalp showed lower clonality than lesional scalp, especially alopecia totalis/universalis.

V was trimmed by 8 bases and J by 6 bases, leaving 15 bases between them. The length of the CDR3 is 13 residues. Germline CDR1 and CDR2: SGHRS and YFSETQ. Peripheral blood samples and lesional scalp punch biopsies were obtained from alopecia areata patients. Reverse transcribed after extraction, RNA yielded cDNA as the sequencing template. Generated by immunoSEQ multiplex PCR, the TCRdb table keeps only in-frame clones and is missing some. The sample has roughly 150,000 clones, 58% seen once. About this clone: Its antigen is not identified.

This TCR derives from a human donor with alopecia areata. The rearrangement links TRBV5-1 to TRBJ2-1; a possible D gene is TRBD1 (6 bases). Here the sequenced sample was CD4+ T cells sorted from blood, taken at week 0. The CDR3 reads CASFLLQGNEQFF. In DNA form, the CDR3 reads TGCGCCAGTTTTCTTTTACAGGGCAATGAGCAGTTCTTC.